One and the same sample provided the 25 T cell receptor beta chains below, sequenced in a study of T-cell reconstitution after alpha-beta-depleted transplantation in children. TCRbeta library construction was performed incorporating unique molecular identifiers. From the PCR reads, TCRdb called clonotypes with MiXCR, one entry per CDR3 protein. The sample has 200,000 to 300,000 distinct CDR3 sequences, approximately 12% seen once; the top ten hold over 2%. Sequences were derived from PBMCs from the stem cell graft donor, sampled from the stem cell graft. These receptor sequences come from a human donor who donated a stem cell graft to a child with acute lymphoblastic leukemia.

This clonotype was observed at least ten times. This chain joins TRBV5-5 and TRBJ2-7; tentative D call: TRBD1 (5 bases). Looked up from germline, CDR1 is SGHKS and CDR2 is YYEKEE (reference sequence). The CDR3 consists of 11 residues. The V end was cut by 3 bases, the J end by 7 bases, with 8 bases between. This CDR3 is CASSSTDEQYF. Here the CDR3 DNA reads TGTGCCAGCAGCTCGACAGATGAGCAGTACTTC.

Many counts were recorded for this clonotype. V is TRBV27 and J is TRBJ1-1, with TRBD1 matching over 7 bases. Germline CDR1 and CDR2: MNHEY and SMNVEV (reference sequence). Germline trimming cut 3 bases from V and 6 bases from J; bases unmatched to any gene: 10. CDR3 length equals 15 residues. CDR3 coding DNA: TGTGCCAGCAGTTTCCATAGACAGGGAATCGCTGAAGCTTTCTTT. Its protein product is CASSFHRQGIAEAFF.

In this sample, this clonotype turned up many times. The chain has TRBV10-3 and TRBJ1-2; D may be TRBD1 (6 bases). This CDR3 region has 14 residues. The V gene lost 2 bases and the J gene lost 2 bases, with 9 bases spanning the gap. CDR1 is ENHRY and CDR2 is SYGVKD in the germline V gene. The CDR3 loop reads CAISEGGLNYGYTF. In DNA form, the CDR3 reads TGTGCCATCAGTGAGGGGGGCTTAAACTATGGCTACACCTTC.

This clonotype showed up many times. The chain uses TRBV27 and TRBJ1-6; no firm D call. Germline assignment: CDR1 MNHEY and CDR2 SMNVEV (reference sequence). V was cut by 7 bases and J by 8 bases, with 18 bases left in between. CDR3 length: 15 residues. The CDR3 sequence is CASTSLSTLDSPLHF. In nucleotides, the CDR3 is TGTGCCAGCACTAGCCTTTCGACATTAGATTCACCCCTCCACTTT.

A few counts support this clonotype. The V and J genes are TRBV7-9 and TRBJ2-1, with 10 nucleotides matching TRBD2. The length of the CDR3 is 17 residues. Trimming took 4 bases from V and 6 from J; bases not matched to a gene: 12. CDR1 and CDR2 from the germline V gene are SEHNR and FQNEAQ (reference sequence). CDR3 nucleotide sequence: TGTGCCAGCAGCTCCCAATGGGGGGGGACTAGCGCCAATGAGCAGTTCTTC. Amino acid sequence: CASSSQWGGTSANEQFF.

In this sample, this clonotype turned up many times. The V gene is TRBV6-5, the J gene TRBJ2-3, with 7 bases that match TRBD1. The junction had 6 bases not matched to a gene; V was cut back by 8 bases and J by 1 base. There are 14 residues in the CDR3. From germline, CDR1 is MNHEY and CDR2 SVGAGI. The CDR3 loop is CASYSGQGTDTQYF. The CDR3 DNA reads as TGTGCCAGCTACAGCGGACAGGGCACAGATACGCAGTATTTT.

On this clonotype: A much more abundant neighbour one base away suggests this may be a read error. The CDR3 DNA is TGTGCCACCAGTGAAAGTTGCGGGATTCGCAGCAATCAGCCCCAGCATTTT. Protein product: CATSESCGIRSNQPQHF. The chain uses TRBV24-1 and TRBJ1-5; no reliable D call. The CDR3 has 17 amino acids. Trimming cost V 4 bases and J 1 base, with 16 bases left between them. CDR1 is KGHDR, CDR2 SFDVKD, per germline.

Ten or more counts support this clonotype. The chain is built from TRBV2 and TRBJ2-2; D ambiguous. Trimming left V 7 bases short and J 1 base short, with 7 bases between. Germline V gives CDR1 SNHLY, CDR2 FYNNEI. The CDR3 extends over 13 amino acids. This CDR3 is CASTDGNTGELFF. The CDR3 DNA follows: TGTGCCAGCACAGACGGGAACACCGGGGAGCTGTTTTTT.

This clonotype was seen repeatedly, ten times or more. The genes are TRBV5-1 and TRBJ2-7; no clear D. Germline V gene lookup returns CDR1 SGHRS and CDR2 YFSETQ. The V gene lost 4 bases and the J gene lost 3 bases, with 2 bases spanning the gap. This CDR3 has 10 residues. CDR3 protein: CASSIYEQYF. The CDR3 bases are TGCGCCAGCAGCATCTACGAGCAGTACTTC.

This clonotype has at least ten counts. The chain couples TRBV20-1 to TRBJ1-4; a possible D gene is TRBD1 (6 bases). The V gene lost 1 base and the J gene lost 7 bases, with 16 bases spanning the gap. Germline values: CDR1 DFQATT, CDR2 SNEGSKA (reference sequence). This CDR3 spans 15 amino acids. Here the CDR3 DNA reads TGCAGTGCTAGAGGAAGACAGGAAAGGGGTGAAAAACTGTTTTTT. Amino acid sequence: CSARGRQERGEKLFF.

The table lists this clonotype with a few counts. The CDR3 nucleotides are TGCAGTGCTAGAGCCTTAGCGGGACACTCCGGAGGGGAGACCCAGTACTTC. This sequence encodes CSARALAGHSGGETQYF. The chain carries TRBV20-1 and TRBJ2-5, with TRBD2 matching 8 bases. Germline-derived CDR1 and CDR2 are DFQATT and SNEGSKA (reference sequence). Trimming took 1 base from V and 5 from J; bases not matched to a gene: 15. The CDR3 runs 17 residues.

This clonotype was found many times. The gene calls are TRBV18 and TRBJ2-5; D call uncertain. Trimming removed 4 bases from V and 4 bases from J, with 7 bases in between. This CDR3 has 12 residues. Germline V CDR1 and CDR2: KGHSH, LQKENI. The CDR3 DNA sequence: TGTGCCAGCTCACGAGAGGCAGAGACCCAGTACTTC. The encoded protein is CASSREAETQYF.

This clonotype was picked up a small number of times. The chain employs TRBV20-1 and TRBJ1-5, with a tentative D call TRBD1 (5 bases). The CDR3 consists of 12 residues. V was pared by 1 base and J by 9 bases, with 10 bases between. Germline CDR1 is DFQATT and CDR2 is SNEGSKA (reference sequence). CDR3 nucleotides: TGCAGTGCTAGAGGGGGCTTCTGGCCCCAGCATTTT. Its protein product is CSARGGFWPQHF.

A note on this clonotype: This may come from a read error, since a much larger clone is one base off. The rearrangement uses TRBV12-3 or TRBV12-4 and TRBJ1-1; D remains ambiguous. This CDR3 contains 14 residues. V gave up 7 bases and J gave up 0 bases, with 12 bases separating them. CDR3: CASTAWVLNTEAFF. CDR3 nucleotide sequence: TGTGCCAGCACAGCCTGGGTGCTGAACACTGAAGCTTTCTTT.

This clonotype was seen ten or more times. The rearrangement uses TRBV12-3 or TRBV12-4 and TRBJ1-4; TRBD1 aligns across 12 bases. Trimming at V came to 7 bases and at J to 7 bases, leaving 13 bases not matched to a gene. The CDR3 covers 17 residues. The CDR3, as DNA: TGTGCCAGCACCGCCGAGGGACAGGGGGCGTTCGCTGAAAAACTGTTTTTT. Translating it yields CASTAEGQGAFAEKLFF.

This clonotype has a count of ten or more. The CDR3 sequence: CASSQASGTGIPGGYGYTF. The DNA of the CDR3 is TGTGCCAGCAGCCAAGCTTCCGGGACAGGGATCCCTGGGGGGTATGGCTACACCTTC. The V call is TRBV4-2, the J call TRBJ1-2; 9 nucleotides match TRBD1. The CDR3 spans 19 residues. V trimming: 1 base; J trimming: 5 bases; junction bases outside the gene matches: 17. Germline V lookup: CDR1 LGHNA, CDR2 YNFKEQ.

This clonotype occurred a few times. This chain uses TRBV7-2 with TRBJ2-2; 10 bases are shared with TRBD2. Germline CDR1 and CDR2: SGHTA and FQGNSA. The J segment lost 5 bases and the V segment lost 5 bases, leaving 11 bases of the junction unmatched. The length of the CDR3 is 17 residues. The DNA of the CDR3 is TGTGCCAGCAGCCCTCAAGCGGGAGGGCGTAAAACCGGGGAGCTGTTTTTT. Residues: CASSPQAGGRKTGELFF.

This clonotype came up many times. The rearrangement links TRBV20-1 to TRBJ2-3; 7 nucleotides agree with TRBD2. Germline values: CDR1 DFQATT, CDR2 SNEGSKA (reference sequence). The CDR3 extends over 14 amino acids. V lost 3 bases to trimming and J lost 2 bases; unmatched junction nucleotides: 5. CDR3 nucleotides: TGCAGTGCTAGCGAGCGGGGCCACACAGATACGCAGTATTTT. Translation gives CSASERGHTDTQYF.

About this clonotype itself: A read error may produce the germline difference seen at one junction end. V usage is TRBV27 and J usage is TRBJ2-3, with D perhaps TRBD2 (5 bases). The CDR3 loop spans 16 amino acids. Per the germline V gene, CDR1 is MNHEY and CDR2 is SMNVEV (reference sequence). CDR3 region: CVCSEIRGAGTDTQYF. CDR3 bases: TGCGTCTGCAGTGAGATTCGGGGAGCTGGCACAGATACGCAGTATTTT.

This clonotype was observed many times. The CDR3, as DNA: TGTGCCAGCAGCCAAAGGACTGGCTATGGCTACACCTTC. It yields the protein CASSQRTGYGYTF. The rearrangement links TRBV7-2 to TRBJ1-2, with D hard to call. CDR3 length: 13 amino acids. Germline CDR1 and CDR2: SGHTA and FQGNSA. V shed 5 bases and J shed 4 bases, with 11 bases lying between them.

This clonotype has at least ten counts. The chain recombines TRBV12-3 or TRBV12-4 with TRBJ1-2; D not certain. The length of the CDR3 is 15 residues. The V gene lost 5 bases and the J gene lost 4 bases, with 17 bases spanning the gap. The CDR3 DNA reads TGTGCCAGCAGTCTCCAAGGTTCTGGCCTCTATGGCTACACCTTC. Its translation is CASSLQGSGLYGYTF.

This clonotype appeared many times. The gene calls are TRBV11-2 and TRBJ2-2, with unresolved D. Trimming stripped 5 bases from V and 1 base from J, with 8 bases between. Germline V gene lookup returns CDR1 SGHAT and CDR2 FQNNGV. The CDR3 spans 14 residues. The CDR3 here is CASSRSMNTGELFF. CDR3 sequence (DNA): TGTGCCAGCAGCCGTTCCATGAACACCGGGGAGCTGTTTTTT.

This clonotype came up many times. The chain carries TRBV29-1 and TRBJ2-7; 9 positions match TRBD2. V lost 1 base to trimming and J lost 4 bases; unmatched junction nucleotides: 5. This CDR3 has 14 residues. Looked up from germline, CDR1 is SQVTM and CDR2 is ANQGSEA. CDR3 nucleotides: TGCAGCGTTGAAGTAGCGGGAGTAGGGTACGAGCAGTACTTC. Translated: CSVEVAGVGYEQYF.

This rearrangement joins TRBV10-3 to TRBJ2-5; D may be TRBD1 (6 bases). Trimming cost V 6 bases and J 2 bases, with 16 bases left between them. The CDR3 covers 15 residues. Germline V gives CDR1 ENHRY, CDR2 SYGVKD. CDR3 sequence: CAISLTGSLQETQYF. CDR3 coding DNA: TGTGCCATCAGCCTGACAGGTTCCCTACAAGAGACCCAGTACTTC.

This clonotype has a count of ten or more. The chain is built from TRBV19 and TRBJ1-5, with D perhaps TRBD1 (5 bases). The CDR3 runs 16 residues. Trimming pared 6 bases from V and 4 bases from J, leaving 19 bases between. Germline loops: CDR1 LNHDA, CDR2 SQIVND (reference sequence). The DNA for the CDR3 is TGTGCCAGTAGGATGAGAACCCTGGGACGGAATCAGCCCCAGCATTTT. Translated, it gives CASRMRTLGRNQPQHF.